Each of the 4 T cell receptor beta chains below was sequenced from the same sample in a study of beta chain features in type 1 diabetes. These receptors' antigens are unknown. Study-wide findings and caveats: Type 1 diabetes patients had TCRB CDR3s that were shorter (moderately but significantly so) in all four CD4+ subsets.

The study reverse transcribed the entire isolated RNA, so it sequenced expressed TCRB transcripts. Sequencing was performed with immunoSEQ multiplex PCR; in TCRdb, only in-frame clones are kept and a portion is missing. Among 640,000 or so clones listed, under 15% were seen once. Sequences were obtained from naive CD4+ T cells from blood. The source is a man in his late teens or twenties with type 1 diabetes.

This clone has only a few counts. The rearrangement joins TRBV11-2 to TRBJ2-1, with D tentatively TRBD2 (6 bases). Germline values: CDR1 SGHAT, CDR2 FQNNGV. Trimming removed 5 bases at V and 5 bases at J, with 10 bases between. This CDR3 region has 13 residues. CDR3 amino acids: CASSPGTHNEQFF. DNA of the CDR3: TGTGCCAGCAGCCCCGGGACTCACAATGAGCAGTTCTTC.

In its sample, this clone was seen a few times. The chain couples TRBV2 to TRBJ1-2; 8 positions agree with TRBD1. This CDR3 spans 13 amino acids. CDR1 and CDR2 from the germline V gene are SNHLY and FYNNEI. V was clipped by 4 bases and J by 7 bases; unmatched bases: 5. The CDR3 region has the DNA TGTGCCAGCAGTGTCCAGGGGGCGCGTGGCTACACCTTC. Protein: CASSVQGARGYTF.

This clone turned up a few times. CDR3 sequence reads: CAIRRGVTDTQYF. The CDR3 DNA sequence: TGTGCCATCCGGCGGGGGGTCACAGATACGCAGTATTTT. The J gene is TRBJ2-3, the V gene TRBV10-3; 8 nucleotides agree with TRBD2. Per the germline V gene, CDR1 is ENHRY and CDR2 is SYGVKD. The CDR3 extends over 13 amino acids. J was trimmed by 2 bases and V by 8 bases; bases with no gene match: 3.

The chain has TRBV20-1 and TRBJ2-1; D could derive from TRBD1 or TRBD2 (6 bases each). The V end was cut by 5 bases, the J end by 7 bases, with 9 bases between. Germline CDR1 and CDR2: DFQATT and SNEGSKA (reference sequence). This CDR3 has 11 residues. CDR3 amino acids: CSAGGLNEQFF. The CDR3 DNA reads TGCAGTGCTGGGGGGCTGAATGAGCAGTTCTTC.